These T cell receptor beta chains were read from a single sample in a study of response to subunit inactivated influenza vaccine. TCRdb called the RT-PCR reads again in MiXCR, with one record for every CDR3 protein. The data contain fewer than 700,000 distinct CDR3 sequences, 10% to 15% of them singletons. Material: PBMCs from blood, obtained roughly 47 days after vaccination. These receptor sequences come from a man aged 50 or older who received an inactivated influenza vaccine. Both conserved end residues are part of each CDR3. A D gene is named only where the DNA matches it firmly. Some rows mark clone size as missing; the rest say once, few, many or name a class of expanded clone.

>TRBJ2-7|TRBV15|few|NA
CATSRGRVNSYEQYF
TGTGCCACCAGCAGAGGAAGGGTAAACTCCTACGAGCAGTACTTC
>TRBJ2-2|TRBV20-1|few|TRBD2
CSARAQSVRRGENTGELFF
TGCAGTGCTAGAGCTCAATCCGTCCGGCGGGGGGAAAACACCGGGGAGCTGTTTTTT
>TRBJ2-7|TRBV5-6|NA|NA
CASSLEGHYPYEQYF
TGTGCCAGCAGCTTGGAGGGGCACTACCCCTACGAGCAGTACTTC
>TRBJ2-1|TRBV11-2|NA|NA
CASSLGSGALDEQFF
TGTGCCAGCAGCTTAGGATCGGGGGCCTTGGATGAGCAGTTCTTC
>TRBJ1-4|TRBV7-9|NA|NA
CASSWTEGANEKLFF
TGTGCCAGCAGCTGGACGGAGGGGGCTAATGAAAAACTGTTTTTT
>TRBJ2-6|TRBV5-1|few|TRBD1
CASSFTGVSGANVLTF
TGCGCCAGCAGCTTTACAGGGGTCTCTGGGGCCAACGTCCTGACTTTC
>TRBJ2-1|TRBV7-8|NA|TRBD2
CASSLDRTSSEQFF
TGTGCCAGCAGCTTAGATCGGACTAGCAGTGAGCAGTTCTTC
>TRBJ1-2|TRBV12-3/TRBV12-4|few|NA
CASSQTRMPVGYGYTF
TGTGCCAGCAGCCAAACTAGGATGCCAGTGGGGTATGGCTACACCTTC
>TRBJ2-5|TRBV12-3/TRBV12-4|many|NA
CASSLGYQETQYF
TGTGCCAGCAGTTTGGGATACCAAGAGACCCAGTACTTC
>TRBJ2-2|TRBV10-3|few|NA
CAISSTSGGHQTGELFF
TGTGCCATCAGTTCTACTTCCGGGGGACATCAGACCGGGGAGCTGTTTTTT
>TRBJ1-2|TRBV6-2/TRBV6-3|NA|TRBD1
CASSDRTGNDGYTF
TGTGCCAGCAGTGACCGGACAGGGAACGATGGCTACACCTTC
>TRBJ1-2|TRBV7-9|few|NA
CASSLVREGLGYTF
TGTGCCAGCAGCTTAGTCCGGGAGGGACTTGGCTACACCTTC
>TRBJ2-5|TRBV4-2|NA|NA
CASSGVQGGETQYF
TGTGCCAGCAGCGGGGTACAGGGAGGAGAGACCCAGTACTTC
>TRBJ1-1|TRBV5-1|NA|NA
CASSGGFNTEAFF
TGCGCCAGCAGCGGCGGGTTTAACACTGAAGCTTTCTTT
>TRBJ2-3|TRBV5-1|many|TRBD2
CASNIGGGRTDTQYF
TGCGCCAGCAACATCGGCGGGGGTCGGACAGATACGCAGTATTTT
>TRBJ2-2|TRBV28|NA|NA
CASSLMGGGTGELFF
TGTGCCAGCAGTTTAATGGGGGGAGGCACCGGGGAGCTGTTTTTT